The sequence of this T cell receptor beta chain was determined in a study of Graves' ophthalmopathy and Graves' hyperthyroidism. Beta-chain TCR CDR3 regions were amplified from RNA transcripts. Following a first-round RT-PCR that used HTBI primers, a second-round multiplex PCR was carried out. TCRdb recomputed calls from the multiplex PCR reads with MiXCR, one row per CDR3 protein. Of about 1.2 million distinct CDR3 sequences in the sample, about 40% were seen once. This clonotype was seen repeatedly, ten times or more. The CDR3 is 13 amino acids. Trimming pared 3 bases from V and 3 bases from J, leaving 9 bases between. Germline V gene data show CDR1 as SGHRS and CDR2 as YFSETQ.

This receptor was taken from an adult man with Graves' hyperthyroidism. Sequencing input: peripheral blood or thyroid tissue (not recorded which). The chain recombines TRBV5-1 with TRBJ1-2; tentatively, D is TRBD1 (6 bases). In DNA form, the CDR3 reads TGCGCCAGCAGCTCAGCAGGGGACTATGGCTACACCTTC. Amino acid sequence: CASSSAGDYGYTF.